The clone carrying this T cell receptor (beta chain) was recorded at least ten times. Antigen: not known. Tagging with unique molecular identifiers was applied to individual cDNA molecules. MiXCR, applied by TCRdb to the 5' RACE reads, yields one record per CDR3 protein. The sample records about 31,000 distinct CDR3 sequences, approximately 6.9% being singletons. Germline CDR1 SGHTA, CDR2 FQGNSA. Unmatched junction bases numbered 4, after V lost 5 bases and J lost 5 bases. The CDR3 consists of 14 residues. This sample was taken from a study of early T cells in non-severe SARS-CoV-2 infection. As for the study in general: The input, bulk RNA from unsorted whole blood, was sequenced, and chains were unpaired.

Findings and caveats of the study: Matching results from VDJdb favored anti-spike CD8 responses, leaving private and CD4 specificities undetected.

This TCR derives from an adult who was a healthcare worker with PCR-confirmed SARS-CoV-2 infection or an uninfected control (not recorded which). The V call is TRBV7-2, the J call TRBJ1-5; the match to TRBD1 covers 9 bases. The sequencing here drew on whole blood, taken at baseline. The CDR3 reads CASSADRGHQPQHF. The CDR3 DNA follows: TGTGCCAGCAGCGCGGACAGGGGACATCAGCCCCAGCATTTT.